These T cell receptor beta chains were read from a single sample in a study of memory CD4+ T cells and cytomegalovirus serostatus. Produced via immunoSEQ multiplex PCR; TCRdb's table is partial and in-frame only. The sample consists of about 62,000 clones, about three quarters of them appearing once. The sample taken for sequencing was memory CD4+ T cells from blood. These receptors were obtained from an adult in good health and CMV-seropositive. The CDR3 runs from the conserved cysteine through the conserved F or W. D genes are given only for firm matches. Where a row states a size, it is once, few, many or the class of an expanded clone; other rows omit it.

clone_size,j_call,v_call,d_call,cdr3_aa,cdr3_nt
-,TRBJ2-3,TRBV11-3,-,CASSLKAGTDTQYF,TGTGCCAGCAGCTTAAAGGCTGGCACAGATACGCAGTATTTT
-,TRBJ1-5,TRBV30,-,CAWSVQGSQPQHF,TGTGCCTGGAGTGTACAGGGTAGCCAGCCCCAGCATTTT
once,TRBJ2-5,TRBV5-1,-,CASSLVGSRETQYF,TGCGCCAGCAGCTTGGTCGGGAGTCGAGAGACCCAGTACTTC
-,TRBJ1-3,TRBV18,TRBD1,CASSPRQGMAGNTIYF,TGTGCCAGCTCACCACGACAGGGGATGGCTGGAAACACCATATATTTT
-,TRBJ1-5,TRBV6-4,-,CASSGQIPRPPQHF,TGTGCCAGCAGTGGTCAAATACCCAGGCCGCCCCAGCATTTT
-,TRBJ2-1,TRBV19,TRBD2,CASARSSGGADEQFF,TGTGCCAGTGCCAGATCTAGCGGGGGGGCCGATGAGCAGTTCTTC
few,TRBJ1-1,TRBV6-5,TRBD1,CASSFNQGGTEAFF,TGTGCCAGCAGTTTCAATCAGGGGGGCACTGAAGCTTTCTTT
-,TRBJ2-7,TRBV6-5,TRBD2,CASSPQRGRYEQYF,TGTGCCAGCAGCCCCCAGCGGGGGCGCTACGAGCAGTACTTC
-,TRBJ1-5,TRBV10-3,-,CAISENSSNQPQHF,TGTGCCATCAGTGAGAACAGTAGCAATCAGCCCCAGCATTTT
-,TRBJ1-1,TRBV7-2,-,CASSLGARGITEAFF,TGTGCCAGCAGCTTAGGGGCGCGGGGGATCACTGAAGCTTTCTTT
-,TRBJ2-3,TRBV6-6,-,CASSWGRDTQYF,TGTGCCAGCAGTTGGGGGAGAGATACGCAGTATTTT
few,TRBJ2-7,TRBV28,TRBD2,CASSDAGGTSVYYEQYF,TGTGCCAGCAGTGACGCGGGAGGGACTAGCGTGTACTACGAGCAGTACTTC
-,TRBJ2-7,TRBV6-5,TRBD2,CASSYSMLAGAYEQYF,TGTGCCAGCAGTTACTCGATGCTAGCGGGAGCGTACGAGCAGTACTTC
-,TRBJ2-2,TRBV19,TRBD1,CASSLGTGRTGELFF,TGTGCCAGTAGTCTAGGGACAGGGCGAACCGGGGAGCTGTTTTTT